Given below is one T cell receptor (beta chain) in context. It has no known antigen specificity. The input lacks base qualities; no much larger clone sits a single base away. In the prospective study, participants were about 18 to 89 years old, resided in about two dozen geographic areas of the United States, and were enrolled through a virtual design. In the prospective study, participants were assigned to cohorts based on the clinical history participants reported in a screening survey and a study questionnaire. Exposed participants had been in contact with someone with a PCR-confirmed or clinician-diagnosed COVID-19 case within 2 weeks of study entry. In the prospective study, mobile phlebotomists collected whole blood, serum and a nasopharyngeal or oropharyngeal swab from each participant. Additional blood draws and questionnaires over an approximately 2-month period could optionally be provided by prospective study participants. Prospective study blood samples were shipped either frozen or at room temperature before DNA extraction.

TCRbeta CDR3 regions were amplified from genomic DNA using the immunoSEQ Assay, a bias-controlled multiplex PCR. The original pipeline was this. The number of nucleated cells in each sample was estimated by amplification of reference gene primers within the assay. Sequence reads were collapsed and filtered to measure the absolute abundance of every unique TCRbeta CDR3 rearrangement. Productive Simpson clonality was computed per sample as the square root of Simpson's diversity index over productive rearrangements. What TCRdb holds here is the immuneACCESS table cut down to in-frame rearrangements. Part of the clones is not present; checked against another copy, under half of the missing clones reflect an unresolved V gene, and the others are unexplained. From that table come the V and J calls and clone size; the DNA was used to work out D and trimming. Present in this sample are hundreds of thousands of clones, roughly 85% of which were seen just once. The top ten constitute 5% of the sample.

The source of the sample is a study of blood T cell repertoires in COVID-19 (dated by TCRdb to the early 2020s). With regard to the full study: Collaborator samples came from the United States, Italy and Spain and covered acute and convalescent phases of COVID-19. Where HLA class I and class II types were available, the types were taken from metadata supplied by the sample provider, not from assay-based typing. The repertoires were made available in a free public database intended to serve as a resource for research on the immune response to SARS-CoV-2. The material from the prospective study consisted of cDNA or gDNA derived from T cells, B-cell-depleted T cells, or PBMCs. The dataset comprised deeply sampled blood TCRbeta repertoires from subjects exposed to, actively infected with, or recovered from COVID-19. The samples were drawn from the first 160 participants of the ongoing ImmuneRACE study and from 950 to 1,500 subjects provided by 6 global collaborators. The sample metadata nearly always contained a de-identified subject ID, COVID-19 status, age in years and sex. Findings and caveats that apply to the study as a whole: The amount of clinical and demographic metadata varied by source and participant and was provided uncurated.

The germline V gene specifies SGDLS as CDR1 and YYNGEE as CDR2. The CDR3 spans 15 residues, from the cysteine through the phenylalanine. Only the CDR3 part of the read is kept: 45 bases, read in frame from the first base. Trimmed from V: 6 bases; trimmed from J: 4 bases; junction bases lacking a gene match: 10. Recombination joined TRBV9 with TRBJ2-3, and 8 bases in between align with TRBD2. The receptor comes from a man aged 40-49 years who had been exposed to COVID-19. Material: PBMCs or T cells enriched from blood (not recorded which). The CDR3 protein: CASKVGSGSADTQYF. DNA sequence: TGTGCCAGCAAGGTCGGAAGCGGGAGTGCAGATACGCAGTATTTT.